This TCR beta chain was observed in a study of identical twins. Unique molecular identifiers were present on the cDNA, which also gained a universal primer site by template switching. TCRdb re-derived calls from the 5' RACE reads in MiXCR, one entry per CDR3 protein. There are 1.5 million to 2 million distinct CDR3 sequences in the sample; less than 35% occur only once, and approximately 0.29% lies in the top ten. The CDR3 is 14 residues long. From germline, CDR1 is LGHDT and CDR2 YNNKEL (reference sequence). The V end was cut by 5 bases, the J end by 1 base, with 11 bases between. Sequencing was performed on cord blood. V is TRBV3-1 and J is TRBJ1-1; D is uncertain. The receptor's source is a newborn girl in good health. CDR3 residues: CASSLREKNTEAFF. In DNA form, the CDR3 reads TGTGCCAGCAGCTTGCGGGAAAAGAACACTGAAGCTTTCTTT.